The clone carrying this T cell receptor (beta chain) was seen at least ten times. Its antigen is unidentified. Losses at the gene ends were 2 bases for V and 4 bases for J; bases not matched to a gene: 10. The CDR3 contains 16 residues. TCRdb reanalysed the reads using MiXCR and keeps one entry per CDR3 protein. The data contain around 440,000 distinct CDR3 sequences, around 10% of them singletons. The entry originates in a study of T cell repertoires in cytomegalovirus infection. Study-level information: Public TCR beta signatures were indicative of both CMV infection and a matching HLA type.

Study-level results: Dominant in the ex vivo response were TCR beta clonotypes restricted by HLA-C and specific for CMV. Cumulative public TCR beta family frequency identified CMV carriers with the relevant HLA.

This TCR was sampled from a human donor in good health (CMV status not recorded). Some clones in this sample may be carry-over from other donors' samples. The V gene is TRBV12-3 or TRBV12-4, the J gene TRBJ1-2, with 7 bases identical to TRBD1. Input material: PBMCs. Here the CDR3 reads CASSLRGPQGTYGYTF. CDR3 DNA sequence: TGTGCCAGCAGTTTAAGGGGCCCACAGGGGACCTATGGCTACACCTTC.